Below, 4 T cell receptor beta chains from the same sample are listed, as sequenced in a study of blood T cell repertoires in COVID-19. Libraries were prepared by immunoSEQ multiplex PCR; TCRdb keeps only in-frame clonotypes and omits some of them. This sample carries about 130,000 clones, around 70% of them seen once, and the ten largest clones take around 5.2%. Input material: peripheral blood. The source is a man in his sixties with acute or convalescent COVID-19.

In DNA, the CDR3 is TGTGCCAGCAGCTCCCCCGGCGGCAGGGGGCAGGGAGATACGCAGTATTTT. Translation: CASSSPGGRGQGDTQYF. The chain recombines TRBV7-9 with TRBJ2-3, with TRBD1 identical over 8 bases. V shed 4 bases and J 5 bases; nucleotides not matched to a gene: 14. The CDR3 is 17 residues long. Germline CDR1 and CDR2: SEHNR and FQNEAQ (reference sequence).

CDR3 nucleotide sequence: TGTGCCAGTAGTACCCCGGCTAGCGGGAGGAATGCGGAGACCCAGTACTTC. Translating gives CASSTPASGRNAETQYF. V gene TRBV19 combines with J gene TRBJ2-5, with 11 bases that match TRBD2. This CDR3 contains 17 residues. Germline loops: CDR1 LNHDA, CDR2 SQIVND (reference sequence). V lost 4 bases and J lost 5; bases outside the gene matches: 12.

The chain combines TRBV4-1 with TRBJ2-1, with D perhaps matching TRBD2 (6 bases). This CDR3 region has 15 residues. Trimming took off 4 bases at V and 0 bases at J, with 10 bases between the two ends. CDR1 and CDR2 (germline): MGHRA, YSYEKL. CDR3 residues: CASSPFGGSYNEQFF. The CDR3 coding sequence is TGCGCCAGCAGCCCTTTCGGGGGCTCCTACAATGAGCAGTTCTTC.

The chain combines TRBV29-1 with TRBJ1-4; TRBD1 matches at 7 bases. The CDR3 spans 15 residues. The ends lost 4 bases at V and 5 bases at J; junction bases unmatched: 10. Per germline, CDR1 SQVTM and CDR2 ANQGSEA. The CDR3 reads CSVGETGAGNEKLFF. The DNA for the CDR3 is TGCAGCGTTGGGGAAACAGGGGCCGGCAATGAAAAACTGTTTTTT. The whole variable domain, filled in from reference TRBV29-1 and TRBJ1-4, reads SAVISQKPSRDICQRGTSLTIQCQVDSQVTMMFWYRQQPGQSLTLIATANQGSEATYESGFVIDKFPISRPNLTFSTLTVSNMSPEDSSIYLCSVGETGAGNEKLFFGSGTQLSVL.